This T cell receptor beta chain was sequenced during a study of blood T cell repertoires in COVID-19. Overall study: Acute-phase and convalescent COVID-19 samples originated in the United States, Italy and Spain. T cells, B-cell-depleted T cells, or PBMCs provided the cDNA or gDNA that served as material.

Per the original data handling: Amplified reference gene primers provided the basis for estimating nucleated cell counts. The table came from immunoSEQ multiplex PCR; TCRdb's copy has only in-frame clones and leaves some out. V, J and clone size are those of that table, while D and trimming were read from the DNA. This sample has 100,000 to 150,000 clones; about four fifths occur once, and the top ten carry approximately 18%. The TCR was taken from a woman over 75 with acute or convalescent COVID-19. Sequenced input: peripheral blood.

CDR3 coding DNA: TGTGCCAGCAGTTACCCCAGCACCGGGGAGCTGTTTTTT. This gives the protein CASSYPSTGELFF. The rearrangement joins TRBV6-6 to TRBJ2-2, with unresolved D. Germline V gene data show CDR1 as MNHNY and CDR2 as SVGAGI (reference sequence). The CDR3 runs to 13 residues. V lost 2 bases and J lost 4, with 5 bases in between.